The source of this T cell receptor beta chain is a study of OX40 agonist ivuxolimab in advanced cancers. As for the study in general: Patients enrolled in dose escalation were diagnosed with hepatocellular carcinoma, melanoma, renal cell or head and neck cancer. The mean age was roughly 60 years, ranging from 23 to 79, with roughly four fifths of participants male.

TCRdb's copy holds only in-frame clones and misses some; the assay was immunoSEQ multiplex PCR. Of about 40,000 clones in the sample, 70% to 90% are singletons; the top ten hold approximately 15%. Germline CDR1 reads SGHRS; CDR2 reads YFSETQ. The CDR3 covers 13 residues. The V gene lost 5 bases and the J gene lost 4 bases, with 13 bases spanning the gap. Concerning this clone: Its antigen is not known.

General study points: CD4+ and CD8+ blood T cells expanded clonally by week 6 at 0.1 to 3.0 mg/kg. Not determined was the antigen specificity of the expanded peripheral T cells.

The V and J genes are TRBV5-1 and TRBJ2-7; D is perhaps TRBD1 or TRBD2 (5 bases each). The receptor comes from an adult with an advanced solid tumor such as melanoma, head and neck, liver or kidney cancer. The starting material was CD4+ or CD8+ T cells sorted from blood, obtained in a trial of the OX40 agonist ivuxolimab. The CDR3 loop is CASSEWGNYEQYV. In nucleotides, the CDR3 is TGCGCCAGCAGTGAGTGGGGGAATTACGAGCAGTACGTC.